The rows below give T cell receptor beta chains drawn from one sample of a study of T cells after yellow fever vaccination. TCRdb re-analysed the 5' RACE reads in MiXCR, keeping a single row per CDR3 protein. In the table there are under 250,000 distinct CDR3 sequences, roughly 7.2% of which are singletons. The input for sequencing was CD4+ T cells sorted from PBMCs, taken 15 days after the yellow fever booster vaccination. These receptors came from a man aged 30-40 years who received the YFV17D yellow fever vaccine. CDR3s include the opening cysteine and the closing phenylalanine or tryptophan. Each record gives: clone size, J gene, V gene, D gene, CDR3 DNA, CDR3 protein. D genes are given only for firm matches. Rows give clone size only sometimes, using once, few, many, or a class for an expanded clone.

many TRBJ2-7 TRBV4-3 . TGCGCCAGCAGCGACGGGGAGGTCGGGTCCTACGAGCAGTACTTC CASSDGEVGSYEQYF
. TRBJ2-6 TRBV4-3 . TGCGCCAGCATCCAAGATCTGGCCTCCGCTGCTGGGGCCAACGTCCTGACTTTC CASIQDLASAAGANVLTF
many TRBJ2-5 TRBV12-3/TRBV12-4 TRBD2 TGTGCCAGCACCCCGACTAGCGGAGGGGAGACCCAGTACTTC CASTPTSGGETQYF
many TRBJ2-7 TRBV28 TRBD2 TGTGCCACTAGCGGGAGATTCAGGGAGCAGTACTTC CATSGRFREQYF
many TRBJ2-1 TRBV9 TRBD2 TGTGCCAGCAGCTATACTAGCGGGAGGAACAATGAGCAGTTCTTC CASSYTSGRNNEQFF
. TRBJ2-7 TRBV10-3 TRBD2 TGTGCCATCAGTGGGGGGGGGACTAGCGGAAATATCTACGAGCAGTACTTC CAISGGGTSGNIYEQYF
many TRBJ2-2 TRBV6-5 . TGTGCCAGCAGTTTCACAGGTCCCGGGGCCGGGGAGCTGTTTTTT CASSFTGPGAGELFF
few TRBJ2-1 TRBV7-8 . TGTGCCAGCAGCTTAGTTAGTAGGCACTACAATGAGCAGTTCTTC CASSLVSRHYNEQFF
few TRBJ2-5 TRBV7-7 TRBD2 TGTGCCAGCAGCTCGGGACTAGCGGGAACGGAGACCCAGTACTTC CASSSGLAGTETQYF
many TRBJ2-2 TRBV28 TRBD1 TGTGCCAGCAGTTCGGGACAGGGGGCTCTTTTGAACACCGGGGAGCTGTTTTTT CASSSGQGALLNTGELFF
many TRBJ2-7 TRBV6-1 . TGTGCCAGCACCACCTTCGGGAAAGCCTACGAGCAGTACTTC CASTTFGKAYEQYF
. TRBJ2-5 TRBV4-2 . TGTGCCAGCAGCCAAGAGCCGCTGCTAGATGGGACCCAGTACTTC CASSQEPLLDGTQYF
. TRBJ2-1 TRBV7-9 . TGTGCCAGCAGCCAGGGGCTAGCGGATAACAATGAGCAGTTCTTC CASSQGLADNNEQFF
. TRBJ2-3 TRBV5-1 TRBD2 TGCGCCAGCAGCATAGCGGGAGAAGATACGCAGTATTTT CASSIAGEDTQYF
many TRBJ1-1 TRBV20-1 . TGCAGTGCTCTGAAGGGCGGGAACACTGAAGCTTTCTTT CSALKGGNTEAFF
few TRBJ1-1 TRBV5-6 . TGTGCCAGCAGCTTGGATACTATGAACACTGAAGCTTTCTTT CASSLDTMNTEAFF
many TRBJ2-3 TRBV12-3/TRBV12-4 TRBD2 TGTGCCAGCAGTTTAACCGTCGGGACTAAATGGTATTTT CASSLTVGTKWYF
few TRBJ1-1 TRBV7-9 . TGTGCCAGCAGCTTAGCCCTCTATGAAGCTTTCTTT CASSLALYEAFF
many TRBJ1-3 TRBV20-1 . TGCAGTGCTTCAGCTGGAAACACCATATATTTT CSASAGNTIYF
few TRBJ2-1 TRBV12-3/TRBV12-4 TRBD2 TGTGCCAGCAGTTTATTTCTAGCGGGAGAAGTAGGCAATGAGCAGTTCTTC CASSLFLAGEVGNEQFF